This T cell receptor beta chain was sequenced during a study of post-analysis software for immune sequencing data. Findings and limits, study-wide: Controls showed lower frequencies than patients for several TRBV segments, and TRBV5-6, TRBV5-1 and TRBV20-1 were among these.

Included in the TCR beta cDNA libraries were unique molecular identifiers. TCRdb re-derived calls from the PCR reads in MiXCR, one entry per CDR3 protein. Here the sample spans roughly 570,000 distinct CDR3 sequences, around a third being singletons. CDR1 and CDR2 (germline): LGHNA, YNFKEQ. This CDR3 is built from 18 residues. J was trimmed by 0 bases and V by 4 bases; bases with no gene match: 14. On this clonotype itself: As yet, its antigen is unknown.

The TCR originated in a girl aged 2 to 17 with multiple sclerosis. The chain employs TRBV4-2 and TRBJ1-1, with 7 bases aligning to TRBD1. Specimen: blood. The CDR3 reads CASSRGVNAGTVNTEAFF. CDR3 coding DNA: TGTGCCAGCAGCCGGGGGGTCAATGCGGGGACAGTGAACACTGAAGCTTTCTTT.